Listed here are 30 T cell receptor beta chains from one sample, sequenced in a study of cytomegalovirus exposure and HLA in healthy donors. It was with 60 Vbeta and 13 Jbeta primers that the PCR ran. Generated by immunoSEQ multiplex PCR, the TCRdb table keeps only in-frame clones and is missing some. The table lists approximately 190,000 clones, 75% to 80% of them singletons, with 2.1% in the top ten. The sequenced sample consisted of PBMCs. These receptor sequences come from a woman younger than 45 in good health and CMV-seropositive.

The chain is built from TRBV18 and TRBJ1-1; D is ambiguous. The CDR3 covers 15 residues. The V end was cut by 4 bases, the J end by 4 bases, with 16 bases between. CDR1 and CDR2 from the germline V gene are KGHSH and LQKENI. CDR3 sequence (DNA): TGTGCCAGCTCACAGGCGGGAGACCGGGGCACTGAAGCTTTCTTT. This sequence encodes CASSQAGDRGTEAFF.

This clone appeared once. The chain carries TRBV7-3 and TRBJ1-4; D uncertain. V was clipped by 5 bases and J by 11 bases, with 15 bases between them. The length of the CDR3 is 13 residues. Germline CDR1 is SGHTA and CDR2 is FQGTGA. The CDR3 protein is CASSTEMGGKLFF. The CDR3 DNA is TGTGCCAGCAGCACAGAGATGGGCGGGAAACTGTTTTTT.

The J gene is TRBJ1-6, the V gene TRBV30; 9 bases align to TRBD1. V shed 5 bases and J 7 bases; nucleotides not matched to a gene: 3. CDR1 is GTSNPN and CDR2 is SVGIG in the germline V gene (reference sequence). This CDR3 is built from 13 residues. This CDR3 reads CAWATGGNSPLHF. CDR3 sequence (DNA): TGTGCCTGGGCAACAGGGGGCAATTCACCCCTCCACTTT.

The chain uses TRBV7-2 and TRBJ1-5; tentative D call: TRBD1 (6 bases). The CDR3 totals 15 residues. V was pared by 5 bases and J by 4 bases, with 15 bases between. The germline V gene encodes CDR1 SGHTA and CDR2 FQGNSA. The CDR3 loop is CASSSGTRENQPQHF. Here the CDR3 DNA reads TGTGCCAGCAGCAGCGGGACACGGGAGAATCAGCCCCAGCATTTT.

The chain employs TRBV2 and TRBJ1-1, with D possibly being TRBD1 (5 bases). Germline CDR1 and CDR2: SNHLY and FYNNEI. The germline V and J ends were trimmed by 6 bases and 4 bases, with 12 bases remaining between them. The CDR3 has 13 amino acids. CDR3 region: CASRRDGGTEAFF. CDR3 nucleotide sequence: TGTGCCAGCAGAAGAGACGGGGGCACTGAAGCTTTCTTT.

A few counts support this clone. This chain joins TRBV5-1 and TRBJ2-1; 8 nucleotides match TRBD2. The CDR3 totals 14 residues. Trimming cost V 1 base and J 7 bases; bases outside gene matches: 4. Germline V CDR1 and CDR2: SGHRS, YFSETQ. The CDR3 DNA reads TGCGCCAGCAGCTTGTCTAGCGGGTGGAATGAGCAGTTCTTC. Translation gives CASSLSSGWNEQFF.

This sequence joins TRBV5-4 and TRBJ2-7; TRBD1 matches at 8 bases. The trim removed 2 bases at V and 6 bases at J, leaving 1 base unmatched. The CDR3 is 12 residues long. Germline loops: CDR1 SGHNT, CDR2 YYREEE (reference sequence). The CDR3: CASSFTGGEQYF. DNA of the CDR3: TGTGCCAGCAGCTTCACAGGGGGCGAGCAGTACTTC.

The gene calls are TRBV6-5 and TRBJ2-1; 8 bases align to TRBD1. Per germline, CDR1 MNHEY and CDR2 SVGAGI. This CDR3 has 16 residues. V shed 1 base, J shed 5 bases, and the junction held 7 bases outside the gene matches. The CDR3 region has the DNA TGTGCCAGCAGTTACTACCCGGACAGGGAAAACAATGAGCAGTTCTTC. It is translated as CASSYYPDRENNEQFF.

The rearrangement links TRBV30 to TRBJ1-5; possibly TRBD1 for D (6 bases). V was shortened by 0 bases and J by 6 bases, with 12 bases between the two germline ends. Germline lookup yields CDR1 GTSNPN and CDR2 SVGIG (reference sequence). The CDR3 totals 14 residues. The CDR3 DNA reads TGTGCCTGGAGTGTTGGGGGGGCTCTTCAGCCCCAGCATTTT. Its protein is CAWSVGGALQPQHF.

The chain uses TRBV5-1 and TRBJ1-2; D is undetermined. CDR3 size: 13 residues. V shed 0 bases and J shed 4 bases, with 7 bases lying between them. In germline, CDR1 is SGHRS, CDR2 YFSETQ. Written as DNA, the CDR3 is TGCGCCAGCAGCTTGGCGGGGTCCTATGGCTACACCTTC. Its protein product is CASSLAGSYGYTF.

J is TRBJ2-2 and V is TRBV27; 9 positions agree with TRBD1. V shed 7 bases, J shed 1 base, and the junction held 7 bases outside the gene matches. The CDR3 is 16 residues long. Germline lookup yields CDR1 MNHEY and CDR2 SMNVEV (reference sequence). The CDR3 coding sequence is TGTGCCAGCACTCCATGGGGACAGGGGAACACCGGGGAGCTGTTTTTT. Residues: CASTPWGQGNTGELFF.

J is TRBJ1-3 and V is TRBV9, with D unresolved. Germline V gives CDR1 SGDLS, CDR2 YYNGEE. V lost 7 bases to trimming and J lost 0 bases, with 11 bases between them. The CDR3 is 14 amino acids. The CDR3: CASSRLSSGNTIYF. The CDR3 bases are TGTGCCAGCTCCCGTCTGAGCTCTGGAAACACCATATATTTT.

The chain employs TRBV19 and TRBJ1-1; a weak D match, TRBD1 (6 bases). The CDR3 is made up of 14 amino acids. Germline CDR1 is LNHDA and CDR2 is SQIVND (reference sequence). With 7 bases removed from V and 1 base from J, the gap between germline ends came to 13 bases. The CDR3 is CASIQGNRNTEAFF. In DNA, the CDR3 is TGTGCCAGTATCCAGGGGAACAGGAACACTGAAGCTTTCTTT.

The genes are TRBV5-1 and TRBJ1-2; possibly TRBD1 for D (5 bases). V was pared by 0 bases and J by 6 bases, with 12 bases between. This CDR3 comprises 14 residues. The germline gives CDR1 SGHRS, CDR2 YFSETQ. The CDR3 here is CASSLVSGYDGYTF. The CDR3 DNA follows: TGCGCCAGCAGCTTGGTGTCAGGGTACGATGGCTACACCTTC.

This rearrangement joins TRBV4-3 to TRBJ2-6; D remains ambiguous. Trimming shortened V by 2 bases and J by 0 bases, and 11 bases separated the two germline ends. This CDR3 contains 17 residues. In germline, CDR1 is LGHNA, CDR2 YSLEER. The CDR3 region is CASSQSQSSSGANVLTF. Here the CDR3 DNA reads TGCGCCAGCAGCCAAAGTCAGTCCAGCTCTGGGGCCAACGTCCTGACTTTC.

The chain has TRBV6-1 and TRBJ1-3; 8 bases are shared with TRBD1. Germline CDR1 and CDR2: MNHNS and SASEGT. CDR3 size: 16 residues. J gave up 3 bases and V 2 bases, and 6 bases lay outside the gene matches. CDR3 sequence reads: CASSERTGLGGNTIYF. In nucleotides, the CDR3 is TGTGCCAGCAGTGAAAGGACAGGGTTGGGTGGAAACACCATATATTTT.

The chain is built from TRBV5-1 and TRBJ2-5; TRBD1 aligns across 7 bases. The J call could be wrong; TRBJ2-7 is a better fit for the DNA end. CDR3 length: 14 amino acids. The germline CDR1 and CDR2 sequences are SGHRS and YFSETQ. CDR3 amino acids: CASSPSTGRHEQYF. The CDR3 DNA follows: TGCGCCAGCAGTCCATCGACAGGGCGACACGAGCAGTACTTC.

The chain recombines TRBV9 with TRBJ1-2; D is undetermined. Deletions cut 0 bases from V and 1 base from J, with 7 bases between. Germline V CDR1 and CDR2: SGDLS, YYNGEE. CDR3 length: 14 residues. As DNA, the CDR3 is TGTGCCAGCAGCGTAGTACAGCTTAACTATGGCTACACCTTC. Protein product: CASSVVQLNYGYTF.

This clone appeared once. This rearrangement joins TRBV2 to TRBJ2-6, with 10 bases lining up with TRBD1. V gave up 8 bases and J gave up 13 bases; unmatched junction bases: 8. The CDR3 is 13 amino acids. In germline, CDR1 is SNHLY, CDR2 FYNNEI. In DNA, the CDR3 is TGTGCCAGCGACAGGGGGCGATCTGGGGTCCTGACTTTC. This sequence encodes CASDRGRSGVLTF.

Of note for this clone: At one of its ends the junction is not consistent with the germline gene, which may arise from a read error. The chain is built from TRBV10-3 and TRBJ1-5; D is perhaps TRBD1 (6 bases). Germline loops: CDR1 ENHRY, CDR2 SYGVKD. This CDR3 has 14 residues. The CDR3 reads CAIGEQGRGQPQHF. In DNA form, the CDR3 reads TGTGCCATCGGTGAACAGGGAAGAGGTCAGCCCCAGCATTTT.

This chain joins TRBV28 and TRBJ2-5, with 9 bases matching TRBD1. V lost 6 bases and J lost 2; bases outside the gene matches: 7. Germline V CDR1 and CDR2: MDHEN, SYDVKM. CDR3 length: 15 residues. CDR3 residues: CASRPGTGWQETQYF. CDR3 nucleotide sequence: TGTGCCAGCAGGCCCGGGACAGGGTGGCAAGAGACCCAGTACTTC.

The V call is TRBV29-1, the J call TRBJ2-2; D call uncertain. Trimming stripped 4 bases from V and 9 bases from J, with 9 bases between. Germline CDR1 and CDR2: SQVTM and ANQGSEA. The CDR3 has 11 amino acids. The chain's CDR3 is CSVAWARELFF. In DNA, the CDR3 is TGCAGCGTTGCGTGGGCCCGGGAGCTGTTTTTT.

The chain links TRBV7-2 to TRBJ2-7; 7 nucleotides align to TRBD2. The CDR3 covers 14 residues. V lost 1 base and J lost 5; bases outside the gene matches: 5. Germline V CDR1 and CDR2: SGHTA, FQGNSA. The CDR3 nucleotides read TGTGCCAGCAGCTTAGAGAGGGAGGGCGACGAGCAGTACTTC. It specifies CASSLEREGDEQYF.

The chain combines TRBV25-1 with TRBJ1-5; TRBD1 is a possible D gene (6 bases). Between the trimmed V and J ends, which lost 2 bases and 1 base, there was a span of 6 bases. The germline V gene encodes CDR1 MGHDK and CDR2 SYGVNS. The CDR3 is 14 residues long. CDR3 nucleotide sequence: TGTGCCAGCAGTGAACAGGGGAGCAATCAGCCCCAGCATTTT. This gives the protein CASSEQGSNQPQHF. The full variable domain, rest sourced from reference TRBV25-1 and TRBJ1-5, is EADIYQTPRYLVIGTGKKITLECSQTMGHDKMYWYQQDPGMELHLIHYSYGVNSTEKGDLSSESTVSRIRTEHFPLTLESARPSHTSQYLCASSEQGSNQPQHFGDGTRLSIL.

This sequence joins TRBV9 and TRBJ2-7, with 7 bases aligning to TRBD1. The junction had 6 bases not matched to a gene; V was cut back by 0 bases and J by 3 bases. The CDR3 spans 15 residues. Germline V gene lookup returns CDR1 SGDLS and CDR2 YYNGEE. The DNA of the CDR3 is TGTGCCAGCAGCGTAGCCGGGACAGACCTCTACGAGCAGTACTTC. Translating gives CASSVAGTDLYEQYF. The entire variable domain, with the rest obtained from reference TRBV9 and TRBJ2-7, is as follows: DSGVTQTPKHLITATGQRVTLRCSPRSGDLSVYWYQQSLDQGLQFLIQYYNGEERAKGNILERFSAQQFPDLHSELNLSSLELGDSALYFCASSVAGTDLYEQYFGPGTRLTVT.

This clone was counted a few times. This sequence joins TRBV2 and TRBJ1-6; D is ambiguous. The CDR3 loop spans 14 amino acids. Germline V gene sequence: CDR1 SNHLY, CDR2 FYNNEI. The V end lost 4 bases, the J end lost 11 bases, and 15 bases lay between the germline ends. CDR3 sequence reads: CASSGYVASAPLHF. CDR3 sequence (DNA): TGTGCCAGCAGTGGTTACGTCGCGAGCGCACCCCTCCACTTT.

This sequence joins TRBV2 and TRBJ1-1, with TRBD1 as a possible D gene (5 bases). Trimming cost V 4 bases and J 0 bases, with 12 bases left between them. CDR1 is SNHLY and CDR2 is FYNNEI in the germline V gene. The CDR3 consists of 15 residues. For the CDR3, the DNA is TGTGCCAGCAGTGCAGAACGGACAATGAACACTGAAGCTTTCTTT. It specifies CASSAERTMNTEAFF.

The chain has TRBV6-1 and TRBJ2-3; D not certain. V lost 4 bases and J lost 8, with 19 bases in between. Germline-derived CDR1 and CDR2 are MNHNS and SASEGT. The CDR3 loop spans 15 amino acids. This CDR3 is CASSVEKLSVGTQYF. In nucleotides, the CDR3 is TGTGCCAGCAGTGTAGAAAAGCTGTCGGTTGGTACGCAGTATTTT.

The genes are TRBV7-8 and TRBJ2-1; the D is unclear. Trimming pared 1 base from V and 8 bases from J, leaving 15 bases between. CDR1 and CDR2 from the germline V gene are SGHVS and FQNEAQ. There are 15 residues in the CDR3. The CDR3 sequence is CASSLDVGVGDEQFF. The CDR3 DNA reads as TGTGCCAGCAGCTTAGATGTCGGCGTGGGCGATGAGCAGTTCTTC. The full variable domain, rest sourced from reference TRBV7-8 and TRBJ2-1, is GAGVSQSPRYKVAKRGQDVALRCDPISGHVSLFWYQQALGQGPEFLTYFQNEAQLDKSGLPSDRFFAERPEGSVSTLKIQRTQQEDSAVYLCASSLDVGVGDEQFFGPGTRLTVL.

The J gene is TRBJ1-1, the V gene TRBV7-9; TRBD1 agrees at 9 bases. Germline V gene data show CDR1 as SEHNR and CDR2 as FQNEAQ (reference sequence). J was trimmed by 5 bases and V by 4 bases; bases with no gene match: 5. The CDR3 runs 14 residues. CDR3 bases: TGTGCCAGCAGCTCCCGGACAGGGGAAACTGAAGCTTTCTTT. Translated: CASSSRTGETEAFF.